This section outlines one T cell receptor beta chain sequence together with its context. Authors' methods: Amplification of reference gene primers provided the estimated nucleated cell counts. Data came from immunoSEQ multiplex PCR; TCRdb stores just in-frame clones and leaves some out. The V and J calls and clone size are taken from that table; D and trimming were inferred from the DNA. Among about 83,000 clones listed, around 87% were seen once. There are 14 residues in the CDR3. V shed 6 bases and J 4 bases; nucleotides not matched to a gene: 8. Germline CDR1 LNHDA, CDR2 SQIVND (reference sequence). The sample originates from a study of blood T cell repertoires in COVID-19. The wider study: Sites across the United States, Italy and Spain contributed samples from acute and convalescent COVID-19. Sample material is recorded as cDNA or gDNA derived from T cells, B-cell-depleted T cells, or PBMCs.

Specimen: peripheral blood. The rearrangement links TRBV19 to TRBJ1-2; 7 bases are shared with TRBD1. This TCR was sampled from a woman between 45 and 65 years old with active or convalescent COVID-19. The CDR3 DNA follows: TGTGCCAGTAGCAATGACAGGGCGGCCTATGGCTACACCTTC. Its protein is CASSNDRAAYGYTF.